The 23 T cell receptor beta chains below were found in one sample sequenced in a study of T-cell reconstitution after alpha-beta-depleted transplantation in children. Unique molecular identifiers were incorporated during preparation of the TCRbeta library. TCRdb processed the PCR reads anew with MiXCR; each CDR3 protein has one entry. The sample carries approximately 500,000 distinct CDR3 sequences, 27% recorded once. The sequencing here drew on PBMCs, taken before TCRalphabeta/CD19-depleted stem cell transplant. These receptors all stem from a boy in the first two years of life with Wiskott-Aldrich syndrome, due to receive a stem cell transplant.

This clonotype was detected a few times. The chain is built from TRBV19 and TRBJ2-5; 8 bases agree with TRBD1. The germline CDR1 and CDR2 sequences are LNHDA and SQIVND (reference sequence). The CDR3 spans 15 residues. The V and J ends lost 4 bases and 2 bases, in that order; junction bases with no gene match: 6. CDR3: CASSNPGTGQETQYF. DNA for the CDR3: TGTGCCAGTAGTAACCCTGGGACAGGTCAAGAGACCCAGTACTTC.

The CDR3 is CSAGRAGGPKTDTQYF. The DNA for the CDR3 is TGCAGTGCTGGTCGAGCGGGAGGGCCTAAAACAGATACGCAGTATTTT. J is TRBJ2-3 and V is TRBV20-1, with 10 bases fitting TRBD2. The germline CDR1 and CDR2 sequences are DFQATT and SNEGSKA (reference sequence). The junction had 11 bases not matched to a gene; V was cut back by 5 bases and J by 3 bases. The CDR3 has 16 residues.

The sample holds a few counts of this clonotype. The chain recombines TRBV7-2 with TRBJ2-7; no clear D. V lost 0 bases and J 4 bases, leaving 7 bases between the germline ends. CDR3 size: 13 residues. Germline assignment: CDR1 SGHTA and CDR2 FQGNSA. CDR3 DNA: TGTGCCAGCAGCTTAGCGATGCGTTACGAGCAGTACTTC. This codes for CASSLAMRYEQYF.

This clonotype was counted between two and nine times. CDR3 region: CASSGAGLQTFNEQFF. The CDR3 bases are TGCGCCAGCAGCGGAGCTGGACTGCAAACATTCAATGAGCAGTTCTTC. This sequence joins TRBV5-1 and TRBJ2-1; tentative D call: TRBD2 (5 bases). The CDR3 loop spans 16 amino acids. V lost 4 bases to trimming and J lost 6 bases, with 20 bases between them. CDR1 is SGHRS and CDR2 is YFSETQ in the germline V gene.

V is TRBV5-1 and J is TRBJ2-1, with 12 bases lining up with TRBD1. Trimming took 3 bases from V and 15 from J; bases not matched to a gene: 13. CDR1 and CDR2 from the germline V gene are SGHRS and YFSETQ. The CDR3 loop spans 15 amino acids. The CDR3, as DNA: TGCGCCAGCAGCTCTACCGGGACAGGGGGCGAATCTATGTTCTTC. Protein sequence: CASSSTGTGGESMFF.

The chain couples TRBV5-1 to TRBJ2-7; 9 nucleotides agree with TRBD2. The CDR3 is 17 residues long. The junction had 12 bases not matched to a gene; V was cut back by 0 bases and J by 5 bases. Looked up from germline, CDR1 is SGHRS and CDR2 is YFSETQ. The CDR3 DNA is TGCGCCAGCAGCTTGGGCCCTGCAGCGGGAGGTCGGGACGAGCAGTACTTC. This codes for CASSLGPAAGGRDEQYF.

In its sample, this clonotype was seen a few times. The chain carries TRBV2 and TRBJ1-2; D ambiguous. Germline V gene lookup returns CDR1 SNHLY and CDR2 FYNNEI. The CDR3 runs 13 residues. Trimming took 7 bases from V and 7 from J, leaving 16 bases between them. The CDR3 bases are TGTGCCAGCAAGTCTTATCGTGGCGGTGGCTACACCTTC. Amino acid sequence: CASKSYRGGGYTF.

V is TRBV3-1 and J is TRBJ2-7; possible D gene TRBD1, 5 bases. The CDR3 has 13 amino acids. V was pared by 4 bases and J by 5 bases, with 12 bases between. CDR1 is LGHDT and CDR2 is YNNKEL in the germline V gene (reference sequence). This chain's CDR3 is CASSPRPGNEQYF. Written as DNA, the CDR3 is TGTGCCAGCAGCCCCCGCCCAGGGAACGAGCAGTACTTC.

This sequence joins TRBV29-1 and TRBJ2-5; TRBD2 aligns across 12 bases. CDR3 length equals 14 residues. After removal of 6 bases from V and 5 bases from J, the junction contained 7 bases not matched to a gene. Germline CDR1 is SQVTM and CDR2 is ANQGSEA. The CDR3 nucleotides read TGCAGCGTGCCCCTAGCGGGAGGGCGGGAGACCCAGTACTTC. As protein: CSVPLAGGRETQYF.

This clonotype came up a few times. The chain carries TRBV29-1 and TRBJ2-7; 12 bases map to TRBD2. V was clipped by 6 bases and J by 4 bases; unmatched bases: 7. The germline V gene encodes CDR1 SQVTM and CDR2 ANQGSEA. This CDR3 spans 14 amino acids. The CDR3 here is CSVAHGLAGYEQYF. The CDR3 DNA reads TGCAGCGTAGCTCATGGACTAGCGGGATACGAGCAGTACTTC.

V and J are TRBV20-1 and TRBJ1-5; the D gene is possibly TRBD1 (5 bases). The CDR3 runs 15 residues. With 0 bases removed from V and 2 bases from J, the gap between germline ends came to 11 bases. CDR1 and CDR2 (germline): DFQATT, SNEGSKA (reference sequence). This CDR3 is CSARDPGQGNQPQHF. DNA of the CDR3: TGCAGTGCTAGAGATCCAGGGCAGGGCAATCAGCCCCAGCATTTT.

This clonotype came up a few times. As DNA, the CDR3 is TGTGCCAGCAGCTTACGGGAGAACTATGGCTACACCTTC. Its translation: CASSLRENYGYTF. The rearrangement joins TRBV7-9 to TRBJ1-2; D remains ambiguous. The CDR3 is made up of 13 amino acids. Per germline, CDR1 SEHNR and CDR2 FQNEAQ (reference sequence). Trimming cost V 2 bases and J 2 bases, with 6 bases left between them.

This chain links TRBV20-1 with TRBJ2-3; TRBD2 matches 9 bases. The CDR3 spans 16 residues. The V gene's germline CDR1 is DFQATT and CDR2 SNEGSKA (reference sequence). The V gene end was trimmed by 3 bases and the J gene end by 0 bases; junction bases not matched to a gene: 7. The CDR3: CSASILAGSSTDTQYF. DNA for the CDR3: TGCAGTGCTAGTATCCTAGCGGGATCCAGCACAGATACGCAGTATTTT.

The chain combines TRBV25-1 with TRBJ1-6; 7 bases are a match to TRBD1. V lost 9 bases, J lost 0 bases, and 14 bases stayed unmatched. The length of the CDR3 is 18 residues. Looked up from germline, CDR1 is MGHDK and CDR2 is SYGVNS. CDR3 DNA sequence: TGTGCCAGTGGTCGACAGGGCGCCCGAAACTCCTATAATTCACCCCTCCACTTT. Its translation: CASGRQGARNSYNSPLHF.

This clonotype came up a few times. V and J are TRBV30 and TRBJ2-1; unclear D gene. Germline lookup yields CDR1 GTSNPN and CDR2 SVGIG (reference sequence). V lost 0 bases, J lost 6 bases, and 15 bases lay in between. This CDR3 is built from 15 residues. As DNA, the CDR3 is TGTGCCTGGAGTGTAGCCGCTTCGGTACCCAATGAGCAGTTCTTC. Protein product: CAWSVAASVPNEQFF.

The rearrangement uses TRBV10-3 and TRBJ2-1; D uncertain. CDR1 and CDR2 (germline): ENHRY, SYGVKD. This CDR3 has 11 amino acids. V shed 5 bases and J shed 5 bases, with 4 bases lying between them. The CDR3 coding sequence is TGTGCCATCAGTAAGGACAATGAGCAGTTCTTC. It codes for CAISKDNEQFF.

The chain links TRBV7-9 to TRBJ1-4; weak D call: TRBD1 (5 bases). The germline gives CDR1 SEHNR, CDR2 FQNEAQ (reference sequence). Trimming shortened V by 6 bases and J by 6 bases, and 14 bases separated the two germline ends. This CDR3 region has 14 residues. CDR3 loop: CASSTQGGDEKLFF. The CDR3 DNA sequence: TGTGCCAGCAGTACGCAGGGAGGAGATGAAAAACTGTTTTTT.

This clonotype was found a few times. V and J are TRBV20-1 and TRBJ2-7; D possibly matches TRBD1 or TRBD2 (5 bases each). Trimming shortened V by 6 bases and J by 2 bases, and 11 bases separated the two germline ends. The length of the CDR3 is 12 residues. Germline-derived CDR1 and CDR2 are DFQATT and SNEGSKA (reference sequence). The CDR3 bases are TGCAGTGCCCCGTGGGGGACCTACGAGCAGTACTTC. Amino acids: CSAPWGTYEQYF.

This clonotype has a handful of counts. The gene calls are TRBV7-2 and TRBJ2-4; 11 bases are shared with TRBD2. V shed 7 bases, J shed 6 bases, and the junction held 5 bases outside the gene matches. The CDR3 covers 14 residues. Per the germline V gene, CDR1 is SGHTA and CDR2 is FQGNSA. DNA of the CDR3: TGTGCCAGCAACAATCTAGCGGGGGGAAACATTCAGTACTTC. Its protein is CASNNLAGGNIQYF.

This clonotype was observed a few times. The chain links TRBV5-1 to TRBJ2-5; TRBD2 aligns across 14 bases. The CDR3 totals 19 residues. Per germline, CDR1 SGHRS and CDR2 YFSETQ. The J segment lost 0 bases and the V segment lost 0 bases, leaving 7 bases of the junction unmatched. CDR3: CASSLGGLAGARYQETQYF. The CDR3 region has the DNA TGCGCCAGCAGCTTGGGGGGACTAGCGGGAGCACGGTACCAAGAGACCCAGTACTTC.

CDR3 sequence: CASSLSAGGEETQYF. The CDR3 DNA is TGCGCCAGCAGCTTATCGGCAGGGGGAGAAGAGACCCAGTACTTC. The V and J genes are TRBV5-1 and TRBJ2-5; 7 bases fit TRBD1. J was trimmed by 3 bases and V by 2 bases; bases with no gene match: 7. The CDR3 totals 15 residues. CDR1 is SGHRS and CDR2 is YFSETQ in the germline V gene.

This chain links TRBV28 with TRBJ2-5; tentative D call: TRBD1 (7 bases). Germline V gene sequence: CDR1 MDHEN, CDR2 SYDVKM. The CDR3 is made up of 16 amino acids. Trimming removed 7 bases from V and 1 base from J, with 19 bases in between. DNA for the CDR3: TGTGCCAGCACCCCTGGAAGGAGGGGGCTCCAAGAGACCCAGTACTTC. Its translation is CASTPGRRGLQETQYF.

V gene TRBV20-1 combines with J gene TRBJ1-1; D unresolved. The CDR3 sequence is 13 residues long. With 3 bases removed from V and 3 bases from J, the gap between germline ends came to 11 bases. Germline CDR1 is DFQATT and CDR2 is SNEGSKA (reference sequence). CDR3 in amino acids: CSARGPGDTEAFF. The CDR3 DNA reads as TGCAGTGCTAGGGGCCCCGGCGACACTGAAGCTTTCTTT.